The 32 T cell receptor beta chains presented below share a single source sample, sequenced in a study of cytomegalovirus exposure and HLA in healthy donors (dated by TCRdb to between 2016 and 2019). To prepare the library, the immunoSEQ multiplex PCR assay was applied. The multiplex PCR relied on a mix of 60 forward primers for TCR Vbeta segments and 13 reverse primers for TCR Jbeta segments. Not all clones reach the TCRdb copy of this immuneACCESS table, which keeps in-frame sequences only. Checked studies attribute under half of the gap to unresolved V genes and leave the rest unexplained. In all, the sample holds 100,000 to 150,000 clones, and approximately 79% of those were seen once. The top ten hold 3% to 4.5% of the sample. The sequenced sample consisted of PBMCs. The receptors were sampled from a man younger than 40 in good health and CMV-seronegative.

Remarks on this clone: The junction departs from germline at one end; a sequencing error may be responsible. This sequence joins TRBV2 and TRBJ1-1; no reliable D call. The CDR3 has 14 residues. Germline V lookup: CDR1 SNHLY, CDR2 FYNNEI. The CDR3 protein is CASREGRRNTEAFF. The CDR3 DNA is TGTGCCAGCAGGGAAGGACGGAGAAACACTGAAGCTTTCTTT.

This chain connects TRBV4-3 to TRBJ2-7, with 7 positions matching TRBD2. Looked up from germline, CDR1 is LGHNA and CDR2 is YSLEER. The V and J ends lost 1 base and 3 bases, in that order; junction bases with no gene match: 3. This CDR3 spans 14 amino acids. For the CDR3, the DNA is TGCGCCAGCAGCCAAGTTGCGGGAGACTACGAGCAGTACTTC. Protein: CASSQVAGDYEQYF.

This clone occurred a few times. J is TRBJ2-1 and V is TRBV9; D unclear. The CDR3 runs to 14 residues. Trimming pared 0 bases from V and 0 bases from J, leaving 4 bases between. Germline CDR1 SGDLS, CDR2 YYNGEE. The CDR3 sequence is CASSVDSSYNEQFF. The CDR3 nucleotides are TGTGCCAGCAGCGTAGATAGCTCCTACAATGAGCAGTTCTTC. Full variable domain (rest looked up from reference TRBV9 and TRBJ2-1): DSGVTQTPKHLITATGQRVTLRCSPRSGDLSVYWYQQSLDQGLQFLIQYYNGEERAKGNILERFSAQQFPDLHSELNLSSLELGDSALYFCASSVDSSYNEQFFGPGTRLTVL.

This sequence joins TRBV30 and TRBJ2-3; D is perhaps TRBD1 (6 bases). The CDR3 extends over 16 amino acids. Trimming cost V 7 bases and J 5 bases, with 25 bases left between them. Germline lookup yields CDR1 GTSNPN and CDR2 SVGIG (reference sequence). Here the CDR3 reads CASTASQGAYEDTQYF. The DNA for the CDR3 is TGTGCCTCAACTGCCTCACAGGGCGCCTATGAAGATACGCAGTATTTT.

This chain links TRBV11-1 with TRBJ2-6; D perhaps matches TRBD1 (6 bases). Looked up from germline, CDR1 is SGHAT and CDR2 is FQDESV (reference sequence). This CDR3 is built from 18 residues. V was cut by 2 bases and J by 0 bases, with 14 bases left in between. CDR3 protein: CASSLTGWTVSGANVLTF. Written as DNA, the CDR3 is TGTGCCAGCAGCTTAACAGGGTGGACGGTCTCTGGGGCCAACGTCCTGACTTTC.

The chain links TRBV6-1 to TRBJ1-4, with 10 positions matching TRBD1. Trimming cost V 2 bases and J 4 bases; bases outside gene matches: 1. The germline gives CDR1 MNHNS, CDR2 SASEGT. The CDR3 consists of 15 residues. The CDR3 DNA reads as TGTGCCAGCAGTGAATGGACAGGGGGTAATGAAAAACTGTTTTTT. Translating gives CASSEWTGGNEKLFF.

The chain joins TRBV7-2 to TRBJ2-5; TRBD1 is a possible D gene (5 bases). V gave up 3 bases and J gave up 2 bases, with 10 bases separating them. The CDR3 contains 14 residues. Germline V gene lookup returns CDR1 SGHTA and CDR2 FQGNSA. The CDR3 DNA is TGTGCCAGCAGCTTTGCACAGGCGCAAGAGACCCAGTACTTC. It specifies CASSFAQAQETQYF.

The V and J genes are TRBV5-1 and TRBJ2-7; D is uncertain. Germline V gene sequence: CDR1 SGHRS, CDR2 YFSETQ. The V gene lost 0 bases and the J gene lost 12 bases, with 13 bases spanning the gap. There are 12 residues in the CDR3. The CDR3 nucleotides read TGCGCCAGCAGCTTGGAGCCCGATAATCGGTACTTC. Its translation is CASSLEPDNRYF.

V usage is TRBV5-5 and J usage is TRBJ1-1; TRBD1 agrees at 8 bases. The CDR3 has 13 amino acids. The germline gives CDR1 SGHKS, CDR2 YYEKEE (reference sequence). Unmatched junction bases numbered 10, after V lost 4 bases and J lost 11 bases. In nucleotides, the CDR3 is TGTGCCAGCAGCCCGGGGACAGGCTGTCGGGCTTTCTTT. Residues: CASSPGTGCRAFF.

The chain's CDR3 is CASTIQGGADTQYF. CDR3 coding DNA: TGTGCCAGCACCATTCAAGGGGGCGCGGATACGCAGTATTTT. This rearrangement joins TRBV27 to TRBJ2-3, with 7 bases that match TRBD1. The germline V gene encodes CDR1 MNHEY and CDR2 SMNVEV (reference sequence). The junction had 10 bases not matched to a gene; V was cut back by 7 bases and J by 6 bases. This CDR3 is built from 14 residues.

This clone has a handful of counts. The gene calls are TRBV7-6 and TRBJ2-3; 7 nucleotides line up with TRBD2. V shed 2 bases and J 7 bases; nucleotides not matched to a gene: 6. The CDR3 totals 14 residues. Germline V gene lookup returns CDR1 SGHVS and CDR2 FNYEAQ. This chain's CDR3 is CASSLWLADNTQYF. DNA of the CDR3: TGTGCCAGCAGCTTATGGCTAGCGGATAATACGCAGTATTTT.

Only one count was recorded for this clone. V and J are TRBV5-1 and TRBJ1-6; D is possibly TRBD1 (6 bases). The CDR3 runs 14 residues. The germline CDR1 and CDR2 sequences are SGHRS and YFSETQ. Trimming left V 2 bases short and J 9 bases short, with 12 bases between. CDR3 loop: CASSLSYRVSPLHF. CDR3 bases: TGCGCCAGCAGCTTAAGTTACAGGGTTTCACCCCTCCACTTT.

The V gene is TRBV21-1, the J gene TRBJ1-3; TRBD1 was called by the table and not checked on the DNA. TRBV21-1 is a recognized pseudogene. This CDR3 spans 10 amino acids. This chain's CDR3 is CASSLRAIYF. In DNA form, the CDR3 reads TGTGCCAGCAGCCTCAGGGCCATATATTTT.

This clone was found a few times. This rearrangement joins TRBV5-1 to TRBJ1-1, with a tentative D call TRBD1 (6 bases). This CDR3 is 14 amino acids long. Trimming pared 4 bases from V and 2 bases from J, leaving 12 bases between. CDR1 and CDR2 from the germline V gene are SGHRS and YFSETQ. CDR3 region: CASSMNRVNTEAFF. The CDR3, as DNA: TGCGCCAGCAGCATGAACAGGGTTAACACTGAAGCTTTCTTT.

This chain connects TRBV6-1 to TRBJ1-5; 10 bases are a match to TRBD1. The germline V gene encodes CDR1 MNHNS and CDR2 SASEGT. Trimming took 6 bases from V and 9 from J; bases not matched to a gene: 11. CDR3 size: 15 residues. CDR3: CASSEETGGYSPQHF. As DNA, the CDR3 is TGTGCCAGCAGCGAGGAGACAGGGGGCTATTCGCCCCAGCATTTT.

The chain is built from TRBV7-9 and TRBJ2-3, with D perhaps TRBD2 (7 bases). Trimming pared 2 bases from V and 3 bases from J, leaving 12 bases between. CDR1 and CDR2 from the germline V gene are SEHNR and FQNEAQ (reference sequence). This CDR3 spans 15 amino acids. Here the CDR3 DNA reads TGTGCCAGCAGCTTAAGGGGGGGCGGAACAGATACGCAGTATTTT. It encodes CASSLRGGGTDTQYF.

This chain links TRBV4-2 with TRBJ2-1; 9 positions agree with TRBD1. Unmatched junction bases numbered 10, after V lost 0 bases and J lost 10 bases. Germline V CDR1 and CDR2: LGHNA, YNFKEQ. CDR3 length: 16 amino acids. CDR3 residues: CASSQEGTGFEREQFF. The CDR3 DNA is TGTGCCAGCAGCCAAGAGGGGACAGGGTTCGAACGGGAGCAGTTCTTC.

The CDR3: CASSGQGGITEAFF. The CDR3 coding sequence is TGCGCCAGCAGCGGACAGGGGGGGATCACTGAAGCTTTCTTT. The V and J genes are TRBV5-1 and TRBJ1-1, with 10 positions matching TRBD1. With 4 bases clipped from V and 4 bases from J, the junction kept 4 bases outside the gene matches. This CDR3 is 14 amino acids long. Germline CDR1 is SGHRS and CDR2 is YFSETQ.

There are a few counts of this clone. The chain uses TRBV10-3 and TRBJ2-5; 15 bases match TRBD2. This CDR3 spans 12 amino acids. V was clipped by 10 bases and J by 9 bases; unmatched bases: 3. Germline V gene data show CDR1 as ENHRY and CDR2 as SYGVKD. CDR3 nucleotide sequence: TGTGCCACCGGGACTAGCGGGGGGTCCCAGTACTTC. Amino acid sequence: CATGTSGGSQYF.

The V and J genes are TRBV12-5 and TRBJ2-1; D gene ambiguous. The CDR3 has 15 amino acids. CDR1 and CDR2 (germline): LGHNT, FRNRAP. V was shortened by 6 bases and J by 3 bases, with 15 bases between the two germline ends. The CDR3 coding sequence is TGTGCTAGTGGGTCCCGGAGCGCAAACTACAATGAGCAGTTCTTC. Translation: CASGSRSANYNEQFF.

This clone was observed once. The chain uses TRBV15 and TRBJ1-1; 11 bases map to TRBD1. With V trimmed by 5 bases and J by 5 bases, 4 bases remained unmatched. Germline CDR1 and CDR2: LNHNV and YYDKDF (reference sequence). CDR3 size: 14 residues. The CDR3 nucleotides are TGTGCCACCAGCGTAGGGACAGGGGGAACTGAAGCTTTCTTT. The encoded protein is CATSVGTGGTEAFF.

The chain has TRBV30 and TRBJ1-2, with TRBD1 as a possible D gene (6 bases). Between the trimmed V and J ends, which lost 5 bases and 2 bases, there was a span of 15 bases. The CDR3 is 14 residues long. From germline, CDR1 is GTSNPN and CDR2 SVGIG (reference sequence). The CDR3 loop is CAWSFEGGNYGYTF. CDR3 nucleotides: TGTGCCTGGTCATTCGAGGGGGGGAACTATGGCTACACCTTC.

The chain carries TRBV28 and TRBJ2-5, with TRBD1 matching over 9 bases. This CDR3 contains 14 residues. Trimming removed 4 bases from V and 4 bases from J; junction bases left unmatched: 4. Germline loops: CDR1 MDHEN, CDR2 SYDVKM. The chain's CDR3 is CASSSDRGGETQYF. The CDR3 DNA reads as TGTGCCAGCAGTTCCGACAGGGGGGGAGAGACCCAGTACTTC.

The CDR3 DNA sequence: TGTGCCAGTAGTTCTCGTCCCAGAGGGCCTAATGAAAAACTGTTTTTT. Protein: CASSSRPRGPNEKLFF. The chain uses TRBV19 and TRBJ1-4; D ambiguous. The CDR3 has 16 amino acids. The V gene's germline CDR1 is LNHDA and CDR2 SQIVND (reference sequence). V was clipped by 5 bases and J by 3 bases, with 16 bases between them.

The chain couples TRBV5-1 to TRBJ2-3; 11 bases are shared with TRBD2. Looked up from germline, CDR1 is SGHRS and CDR2 is YFSETQ. The CDR3 has 17 residues. Trimming took 2 bases from V and 3 from J; bases not matched to a gene: 8. In DNA form, the CDR3 reads TGCGCCAGCAGCTTCGAAAGTTCTAGCGGGGGGACAGATACGCAGTATTTT. Amino acid sequence: CASSFESSSGGTDTQYF.

Turning to this clone: This likely comes from a read error, as the CDR3 has no conserved phenylalanine or tryptophan at its end. The CDR3: CAWSGPWGYYGYTL. The CDR3, as DNA: TGTGCCTGGAGTGGACCATGGGGCTACTATGGCTACACCCTC. The V call is TRBV30, the J call TRBJ1-2; tentative D call: TRBD1 (5 bases). Trimming left V 1 base short and J 3 bases short, with 12 bases between. The CDR3 sequence is 14 residues long. Germline assignment: CDR1 GTSNPN and CDR2 SVGIG (reference sequence).

This clone came up once. This chain uses TRBV19 with TRBJ1-5, with 9 positions matching TRBD1. The CDR3 is 14 residues long. From germline, CDR1 is LNHDA and CDR2 SQIVND (reference sequence). J gave up 7 bases and V 6 bases, and 7 bases lay outside the gene matches. The CDR3: CASSSRDRVQPQHF. CDR3 DNA sequence: TGTGCCAGTAGCTCCCGGGACAGGGTCCAGCCCCAGCATTTT.

V is TRBV7-9 and J is TRBJ1-1; D is undetermined. This CDR3 contains 12 residues. V dropped 6 bases and J dropped 7 bases, with 12 bases sitting between them. The germline gives CDR1 SEHNR, CDR2 FQNEAQ (reference sequence). The CDR3 nucleotides are TGTGCCAGCAGTGGGGAGAGTGTTGAAGCTTTCTTT. Translated: CASSGESVEAFF. Full variable domain (outside the CDR3, taken from reference TRBV7-9 and TRBJ1-1): DTGVSQNPRHKITKRGQNVTFRCDPISEHNRLYWYRQTLGQGPEFLTYFQNEAQLEKSRLLSDRFSAERPKGSFSTLEIQRTEQGDSAMYLCASSGESVEAFFGQGTRLTVV.

This rearrangement joins TRBV7-3 to TRBJ1-2; tentative D call: TRBD1 (5 bases). V was trimmed by 2 bases and J by 7 bases, leaving 20 bases between them. The CDR3 extends over 16 amino acids. Germline CDR1 reads SGHTA; CDR2 reads FQGTGA. The CDR3 loop reads CASSLGNPAGTLGYTF. For the CDR3, the DNA is TGTGCCAGCAGCTTAGGTAACCCGGCAGGGACTCTTGGCTACACCTTC.

This clone turned up a few times. The chain combines TRBV5-4 with TRBJ2-2; 8 bases fit TRBD1. The length of the CDR3 is 17 residues. Germline values: CDR1 SGHNT, CDR2 YYREEE (reference sequence). J was trimmed by 7 bases and V by 0 bases; bases with no gene match: 11. The CDR3 region is CASSLGSSGGFGGELFF. The CDR3, as DNA: TGTGCCAGCAGCTTGGGTTCGTCAGGGGGCTTTGGCGGGGAGCTGTTTTTT.

The gene calls are TRBV4-1 and TRBJ1-3; D is perhaps TRBD1 (5 bases). The germline gives CDR1 MGHRA, CDR2 YSYEKL. The CDR3 extends over 18 amino acids. Trimming removed 1 base at V and 1 base at J, with 17 bases between. CDR3: CASSQVIQSTDSGNTIYF. The DNA for the CDR3 is TGCGCCAGCAGCCAAGTTATACAATCGACAGATTCTGGAAACACCATATATTTT.

This chain connects TRBV11-2 to TRBJ2-5, with D maybe TRBD1 (5 bases). The CDR3 is 11 residues long. CDR1 SGHAT and CDR2 FQNNGV come from the germline V gene. V dropped 5 bases and J dropped 11 bases, with 12 bases sitting between them. The CDR3 loop is CASSLGAGQYF. The DNA of the CDR3 is TGTGCCAGCAGCCTTGGGGCAGGGCAGTACTTC.